A single sample gave rise to the 21 T cell receptor beta chains below, sequenced in a study of T cell repertoires and HLA-DP antigens. These receptors are not linked to any known antigen. Libraries were prepared by immunoSEQ multiplex PCR; TCRdb keeps only in-frame clonotypes and omits some of them. The sample contains about 89,000 clones, more than 75% of which appear only once. Sequenced: CD4+ T cells from PBMCs. Receptors originate from a man aged 50 to 60 in good health and CMV-seronegative.

This chain connects TRBV18 to TRBJ1-3, with TRBD1 as a possible D gene (6 bases). The CDR3 contains 14 residues. V was shortened by 5 bases and J by 2 bases, with 10 bases between the two germline ends. Per germline, CDR1 KGHSH and CDR2 LQKENI. The CDR3 region has the DNA TGTGCCAGCTCAACAGGACAGACTGGAAACACCATATATTTT. Its translation is CASSTGQTGNTIYF.

V usage is TRBV27 and J usage is TRBJ1-6; 7 bases agree with TRBD1. Trimming removed 9 bases from V and 11 bases from J; junction bases left unmatched: 7. The CDR3 spans 12 residues. Germline assignment: CDR1 MNHEY and CDR2 SMNVEV (reference sequence). CDR3 region: CARDRPGAPLHF. The CDR3 DNA sequence: TGTGCCAGGGACAGGCCGGGGGCACCCCTCCACTTT.

The CDR3 is CASSSYEQYF. CDR3 DNA sequence: TGTGCCAGCAGCTCCTACGAGCAGTACTTC. The rearrangement joins TRBV2 to TRBJ2-7; D is ambiguous. V dropped 6 bases and J dropped 0 bases, with 0 bases sitting between them. The CDR3 loop spans 10 amino acids. CDR1 is SNHLY, CDR2 FYNNEI, per germline.

CDR3 residues: CASSEQTNRGVLGQPQHF. For the CDR3, the DNA is TGTGCCAGCAGCGAACAGACCAACAGGGGGGTCCTCGGGCAGCCCCAGCATTTT. The chain employs TRBV7-2 and TRBJ1-5; 8 bases match TRBD1. CDR3 length equals 18 residues. Per germline, CDR1 SGHTA and CDR2 FQGNSA. V lost 5 bases, J lost 7 bases, and 19 bases stayed unmatched.

The chain has TRBV4-1 and TRBJ2-7; possibly TRBD2 for D (6 bases). Trimming cost V 0 bases and J 2 bases, with 14 bases left between them. The germline CDR1 and CDR2 sequences are MGHRA and YSYEKL. The CDR3 runs to 16 residues. CDR3 nucleotides: TGCGCCAGCAGCCAAGAGGGCTGGCGGGGAGCCTACGAGCAGTACTTC. This translates into CASSQEGWRGAYEQYF.

This chain links TRBV18 with TRBJ1-1; D possibly corresponds to TRBD1 (5 bases). The CDR3 is made up of 14 amino acids. Germline V gene lookup returns CDR1 KGHSH and CDR2 LQKENI. V was cut by 3 bases and J by 4 bases, with 12 bases left in between. The CDR3 DNA is TGTGCCAGCTCACCGATCGATGGGGGCACTGAAGCTTTCTTT. Its translation is CASSPIDGGTEAFF.

The chain combines TRBV5-1 with TRBJ2-4; tentative D call: TRBD1 (6 bases). This CDR3 is 14 amino acids long. The ends were cut back, 5 bases at V and 1 base at J, with 10 bases in the middle. Germline V gene data show CDR1 as SGHRS and CDR2 as YFSETQ. The CDR3 sequence is CASSDDRAKNIQYF. CDR3 coding DNA: TGCGCCAGCAGTGATGACAGGGCCAAAAACATTCAGTACTTC. The whole variable domain, filled in from reference TRBV5-1 and TRBJ2-4, reads KAGVTQTPRYLIKTRGQQVTLSCSPISGHRSVSWYQQTPGQGLQFLFEYFSETQRNKGNFPGRFSGRQFSNSRSEMNVSTLELGDSALYLCASSDDRAKNIQYFGAGTRLSVL.

In its sample, this clone was seen once. This chain uses TRBV7-8 with TRBJ1-1; TRBD1 is a possible D gene (5 bases). This CDR3 has 15 amino acids. V was pared by 2 bases and J by 0 bases, with 10 bases between. Germline assignment: CDR1 SGHVS and CDR2 FQNEAQ. CDR3 in DNA: TGTGCCAGCAGCTTACTGGGGCGGATGAACACTGAAGCTTTCTTT. It codes for CASSLLGRMNTEAFF.

This chain links TRBV28 with TRBJ2-7, with 7 bases that match TRBD1. Germline CDR1 MDHEN, CDR2 SYDVKM. This CDR3 is 14 amino acids long. J lost 5 bases, V lost 6 bases, and 10 bases had no gene match. The CDR3 is CASRWTGPRNEQYF. CDR3 coding DNA: TGTGCCAGCAGGTGGACAGGCCCGAGGAACGAGCAGTACTTC.

The chain joins TRBV5-3 to TRBJ1-1; D is uncertain. TRBV5-3 is filed as an ORF, its function uncertain. CDR3 length: 13 amino acids. V was shortened by 4 bases and J by 2 bases, with 9 bases between the two germline ends. CDR3 region: CARSLPSNTEAFF. CDR3 nucleotides: TGTGCCAGAAGCCTACCCAGTAACACTGAAGCTTTCTTT.

The chain employs TRBV7-6 and TRBJ2-1; 9 nucleotides match TRBD1. The junction had 8 bases not matched to a gene; V was cut back by 5 bases and J by 9 bases. Germline V gives CDR1 SGHVS, CDR2 FNYEAQ. The CDR3 spans 14 residues. In DNA, the CDR3 is TGTGCCAGCAGCAAAGGACAGGGGCTGGGTGAGCAGTTCTTC. It yields the protein CASSKGQGLGEQFF.

The chain recombines TRBV14 with TRBJ2-1; 11 bases align to TRBD1. The CDR3 is made up of 16 amino acids. Germline V lookup: CDR1 SGHDN, CDR2 FVKESK. The V gene end was trimmed by 4 bases and the J gene end by 8 bases; junction bases not matched to a gene: 10. The CDR3, as DNA: TGTGCCAGCAGCCCGAGGCCGGGACAGGGGGAGGATGAGCAGTTCTTC. Its protein product is CASSPRPGQGEDEQFF.

The rearrangement links TRBV30 to TRBJ1-5, with D perhaps TRBD1 (5 bases). The CDR3 loop spans 16 amino acids. V lost 0 bases and J 2 bases, leaving 14 bases between the germline ends. Looked up from germline, CDR1 is GTSNPN and CDR2 is SVGIG (reference sequence). CDR3 sequence: CAWSVRGRRGNQPQHF. CDR3 sequence (DNA): TGTGCCTGGAGTGTACGGGGGAGGAGGGGCAATCAGCCCCAGCATTTT.

The chain carries TRBV2 and TRBJ2-7, with D unclear. The CDR3 extends over 12 amino acids. With 7 bases removed from V and 5 bases from J, the gap between germline ends came to 12 bases. Germline V gene lookup returns CDR1 SNHLY and CDR2 FYNNEI. CDR3 in amino acids: CASKRLSHEQYF. CDR3 sequence (DNA): TGTGCCAGCAAACGGCTTTCCCACGAGCAGTACTTC. The whole variable domain, filled in from reference TRBV2 and TRBJ2-7, reads EPEVTQTPSHQVTQMGQEVILRCVPISNHLYFYWYRQILGQKVEFLVSFYNNEISEKSEIFDDQFSVERPDGSNFTLKIRSTKLEDSAMYFCASKRLSHEQYFGPGTRLTVT.

This clone showed up just a few times. The chain recombines TRBV18 with TRBJ2-3; TRBD1 matches at 7 bases. CDR1 and CDR2 from the germline V gene are KGHSH and LQKENI. J gave up 4 bases and V 1 base, and 5 bases lay outside the gene matches. The CDR3 is 15 residues long. CDR3 sequence (DNA): TGTGCCAGCTCACCACAGACAGGGCGCCCAGATACGCAGTATTTT. As protein: CASSPQTGRPDTQYF.

The chain links TRBV23-1 to TRBJ2-7; 8 bases agree with TRBD2. TRBV23-1 is reported as an ORF; its role is uncertain. The V and J ends lost 4 bases and 3 bases, in that order; junction bases with no gene match: 8. The CDR3 spans 15 residues. The CDR3 sequence is CASSPPGGPHYEQYF. The CDR3 DNA sequence: TGCGCCAGCAGTCCTCCGGGGGGGCCCCACTACGAGCAGTACTTC.

V usage is TRBV6-4 and J usage is TRBJ2-3, with 9 bases fitting TRBD2. Germline loops: CDR1 MRHNA, CDR2 SNTAGT. Germline trimming cut 0 bases from V and 1 base from J; bases unmatched to any gene: 8. The CDR3 loop spans 18 amino acids. The CDR3 reads CASSDSFGTSLGTDTQYF. In DNA form, the CDR3 reads TGTGCCAGCAGTGACTCTTTCGGGACTAGCTTAGGCACAGATACGCAGTATTTT.

The V gene is TRBV6-5, the J gene TRBJ1-2; D is perhaps TRBD1 (5 bases). V lost 0 bases, J lost 7 bases, and 12 bases lay in between. There are 14 residues in the CDR3. Germline CDR1 reads MNHEY; CDR2 reads SVGAGI. In DNA form, the CDR3 reads TGTGCCAGCAGTTACTCGAGTCAGGGCAGTGGCTACACCTTC. It yields the protein CASSYSSQGSGYTF.

On this clone itself: Relative to the germline gene, one junction end is altered; a read error may explain this. The V gene is TRBV9, the J gene TRBJ2-7; 11 bases are shared with TRBD2. Per the germline V gene, CDR1 is SGDLS and CDR2 is YYNGEE. This CDR3 is built from 13 residues. The CDR3 DNA sequence: TGTGCCAGTAGCGGGGGGGCCTCCTACGAGCAGTACTTC. As protein: CASSGGASYEQYF.

This clone was detected once. The V and J genes are TRBV5-4 and TRBJ2-1; TRBD2 matches 14 bases. The trim removed 0 bases at V and 8 bases at J, leaving 4 bases unmatched. The CDR3 runs to 16 residues. Germline CDR1 and CDR2: SGHNT and YYREEE (reference sequence). This CDR3 reads CASSLAGTSGRDEQFF. The CDR3 region has the DNA TGTGCCAGCAGCTTGGCCGGGACTAGCGGGAGAGATGAGCAGTTCTTC.

The genes are TRBV5-1 and TRBJ1-6; 9 bases align to TRBD1. CDR3 length: 16 residues. Germline assignment: CDR1 SGHRS and CDR2 YFSETQ. The trim removed 3 bases at V and 7 bases at J, leaving 8 bases unmatched. The CDR3, as DNA: TGCGCCAGCAGCTCACAGGGGGCGGCGGGGAATTCACCCCTCCACTTT. This codes for CASSSQGAAGNSPLHF. The whole variable domain, remainder taken from reference TRBV5-1 and TRBJ1-6, is KAGVTQTPRYLIKTRGQQVTLSCSPISGHRSVSWYQQTPGQGLQFLFEYFSETQRNKGNFPGRFSGRQFSNSRSEMNVSTLELGDSALYLCASSSQGAAGNSPLHFGNGTRLTVT.